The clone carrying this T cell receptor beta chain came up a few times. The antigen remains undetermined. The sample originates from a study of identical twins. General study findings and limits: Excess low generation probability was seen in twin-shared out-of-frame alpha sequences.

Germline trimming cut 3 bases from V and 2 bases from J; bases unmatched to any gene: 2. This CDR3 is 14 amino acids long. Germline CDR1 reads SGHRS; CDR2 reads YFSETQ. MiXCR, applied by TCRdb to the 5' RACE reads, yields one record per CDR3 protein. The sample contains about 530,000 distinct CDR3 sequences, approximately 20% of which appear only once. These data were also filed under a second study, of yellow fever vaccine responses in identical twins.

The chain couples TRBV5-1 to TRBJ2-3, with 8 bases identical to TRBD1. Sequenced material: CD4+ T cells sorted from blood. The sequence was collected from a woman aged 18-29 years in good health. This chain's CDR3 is CASSWGQDTDTQYF. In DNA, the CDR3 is TGCGCCAGCAGCTGGGGACAGGACACAGATACGCAGTATTTT.